The 22 T cell receptor beta chains below were found in one sample sequenced in a study of OX40 agonist ivuxolimab in advanced cancers. TCRdb's table, derived via immunoSEQ multiplex PCR, lists solely in-frame clones and lacks some. Among 45,000 to 65,000 clones listed, 75% to 90% were seen once. Sample: CD4+ or CD8+ T cells sorted from blood, taken in a trial of the OX40 agonist ivuxolimab. The receptors derive from an adult with an advanced solid tumor such as melanoma, head and neck, liver or kidney cancer.

The chain employs TRBV9 and TRBJ2-1, with D perhaps matching TRBD2 (5 bases). Germline lookup yields CDR1 SGDLS and CDR2 YYNGEE. This CDR3 has 15 amino acids. V lost 3 bases to trimming and J lost 0 bases, with 10 bases between them. In nucleotides, the CDR3 is TGTGCCAGCAGCGGCCTGGCGGGCTCCTACAATGAGCAGTTCTTC. Its translation is CASSGLAGSYNEQFF.

The chain couples TRBV10-3 to TRBJ1-4, with D unclear. The CDR3 is made up of 14 amino acids. Germline values: CDR1 ENHRY, CDR2 SYGVKD. V dropped 4 bases and J dropped 3 bases, with 9 bases sitting between them. This chain's CDR3 is CAISVGGANEKLFF. The CDR3 DNA reads as TGTGCCATCAGTGTGGGCGGGGCTAATGAAAAACTGTTTTTT.

The count of this clone is one. One end of the junction is discordant with germline, which a read error may explain. The chain's CDR3 is CASRLDRGRGHGYTF. The DNA of the CDR3 is TGCGCCAGCAGATTGGACAGGGGGCGAGGGCATGGCTACACCTTC. The chain recombines TRBV5-1 with TRBJ1-2, with 11 nucleotides matching TRBD1. The CDR3 extends over 15 amino acids. CDR1 is SGHRS, CDR2 YFSETQ, per germline.

This clone came up a few times. The V and J genes are TRBV6-1 and TRBJ2-2, with a weak D call TRBD1 (6 bases). Germline CDR1 is MNHNS and CDR2 is SASEGT. The CDR3 runs 15 residues. The ends were cut back, 6 bases at V and 5 bases at J, with 16 bases in the middle. The CDR3 protein is CASRWTARGTGELFF. The CDR3, as DNA: TGTGCCAGCAGGTGGACAGCTCGGGGAACCGGGGAGCTGTTTTTT.

The chain recombines TRBV18 with TRBJ1-1, with 7 bases lining up with TRBD1. Unmatched junction bases numbered 7, after V lost 2 bases and J lost 10 bases. Germline CDR1 and CDR2: KGHSH and LQKENI. This CDR3 is 13 amino acids long. CDR3 in amino acids: CASSPSQGFGAFF. The CDR3 DNA reads as TGTGCCAGCTCACCATCACAGGGGTTCGGAGCTTTCTTT.

In its sample, this clone was seen once. J is TRBJ2-3 and V is TRBV13, with 10 nucleotides matching TRBD2. Germline V gene sequence: CDR1 PRHDT, CDR2 FYEKMQ (reference sequence). This CDR3 contains 20 residues. Trimming took 2 bases from V and 2 from J; bases not matched to a gene: 16. The CDR3 sequence: CASSLWASGGPSTHTDTQYF. The CDR3 DNA reads TGTGCCAGCAGCTTATGGGCTAGCGGGGGTCCCTCCACACACACAGATACGCAGTATTTT.

The chain employs TRBV27 and TRBJ2-7; TRBD2 might be the D (6 bases). V dropped 5 bases and J dropped 1 base, with 18 bases sitting between them. Germline V gene data show CDR1 as MNHEY and CDR2 as SMNVEV (reference sequence). This CDR3 region has 16 residues. In DNA form, the CDR3 reads TGTGCCAGCAGTCAATCGGGGGTAGCGGCTTCCTACGAGCAGTACTTC. Its protein product is CASSQSGVAASYEQYF.

This clone was seen just once. The chain uses TRBV10-3 and TRBJ2-7; 11 positions match TRBD1. The CDR3 is 14 amino acids. Germline V gives CDR1 ENHRY, CDR2 SYGVKD. The ends lost 8 bases at V and 2 bases at J; junction bases unmatched: 5. The CDR3 reads CAIRPGQGAYEQYF. DNA for the CDR3: TGTGCCATCCGACCGGGACAGGGGGCCTACGAGCAGTACTTC.

The V and J genes are TRBV5-4 and TRBJ1-1, with a tentative D call TRBD1 (6 bases). There are 14 residues in the CDR3. Germline V gene data show CDR1 as SGHNT and CDR2 as YYREEE (reference sequence). Trimming took 4 bases from V and 1 from J, leaving 11 bases between them. CDR3 DNA sequence: TGTGCCAGCAGCCACAGGGTGGGGAACACTGAAGCTTTCTTT. Residues: CASSHRVGNTEAFF.

The chain carries TRBV4-2 and TRBJ1-2; 7 nucleotides line up with TRBD1. The CDR3 is made up of 14 amino acids. CDR1 and CDR2 (germline): LGHNA, YNFKEQ. Losses at the gene ends were 6 bases for V and 8 bases for J; bases not matched to a gene: 12. The CDR3 is CASRKDRGPLGYTF. The DNA for the CDR3 is TGTGCCAGCAGAAAGGATAGGGGGCCCTTAGGCTACACCTTC.

The chain carries TRBV2 and TRBJ2-1, with TRBD1 matching over 7 bases. The CDR3 has 16 residues. V shed 6 bases and J 8 bases; nucleotides not matched to a gene: 16. Germline assignment: CDR1 SNHLY and CDR2 FYNNEI. CDR3 region: CASRSPPHRGRDEQFF. CDR3 nucleotide sequence: TGTGCCAGCAGGAGCCCACCCCACAGGGGAAGGGATGAGCAGTTCTTC.

CDR3 region: CASRVGQGRYEQYF. The CDR3, as DNA: TGTGCCAGCAGAGTCGGACAGGGGAGGTACGAGCAGTACTTC. V gene TRBV6-1 combines with J gene TRBJ2-7; 9 bases fit TRBD1. Germline CDR1 and CDR2: MNHNS and SASEGT. The trim removed 6 bases at V and 4 bases at J, leaving 7 bases unmatched. This CDR3 has 14 residues.

The chain couples TRBV11-2 to TRBJ2-3; 8 bases map to TRBD2. Trimming took 1 base from V and 4 from J; bases not matched to a gene: 4. The CDR3 sequence is 15 residues long. Per the germline V gene, CDR1 is SGHAT and CDR2 is FQNNGV. The CDR3 sequence: CASSLVRGGADTQYF. DNA of the CDR3: TGTGCCAGCAGCTTAGTCCGGGGGGGTGCAGATACGCAGTATTTT.

V and J are TRBV6-1 and TRBJ2-1; D gene uncertain. The V gene's germline CDR1 is MNHNS and CDR2 SASEGT. V gave up 2 bases and J gave up 0 bases, with 8 bases separating them. The CDR3 is made up of 15 amino acids. CDR3 sequence (DNA): TGTGCCAGCAGTGAAAGCCCGAGCTCCTACAATGAGCAGTTCTTC. As protein: CASSESPSSYNEQFF.

The CDR3 here is CASSESPKGQGVTYEQYF. For the CDR3, the DNA is TGCGCCAGCAGTGAGTCCCCTAAGGGACAGGGAGTTACCTACGAGCAGTACTTC. The chain recombines TRBV10-2 with TRBJ2-7; 9 bases agree with TRBD1. V lost 0 bases to trimming and J lost 2 bases; unmatched junction nucleotides: 11. The CDR3 consists of 18 residues. CDR1 and CDR2 from the germline V gene are WSHSY and SAAADI.

J is TRBJ2-5 and V is TRBV10-3; TRBD1 is a possible D gene (5 bases). The V gene lost 3 bases and the J gene lost 5 bases, with 10 bases spanning the gap. CDR1 is ENHRY, CDR2 SYGVKD, per germline. The CDR3 runs to 13 residues. The DNA of the CDR3 is TGTGCCATCAGTGACAGGGTTTTGGAGACCCAGTACTTC. It yields the protein CAISDRVLETQYF.

The chain links TRBV18 to TRBJ2-3, with TRBD2 matching 13 bases. With V trimmed by 3 bases and J by 1 base, 1 base remained unmatched. CDR1 is KGHSH and CDR2 is LQKENI in the germline V gene. The CDR3 has 16 amino acids. CDR3 in DNA: TGTGCCAGCTCACCGACTAGCGGGGGGCGCACAGATACGCAGTATTTT. As protein: CASSPTSGGRTDTQYF.

This clone has only a few counts. This rearrangement joins TRBV27 to TRBJ2-5; a possible D gene is TRBD2 (6 bases). V was cut by 5 bases and J by 2 bases, with 18 bases left in between. This CDR3 comprises 16 residues. The germline CDR1 and CDR2 sequences are MNHEY and SMNVEV (reference sequence). CDR3 residues: CASSPELAQIQETQYF. The CDR3, as DNA: TGTGCCAGCAGTCCGGAACTAGCCCAGATACAAGAGACCCAGTACTTC.

This clone is a singleton in its sample. The chain joins TRBV28 to TRBJ2-7, with TRBD2 matching 13 bases. Germline CDR1 and CDR2: MDHEN and SYDVKM. V lost 6 bases to trimming and J lost 4 bases; unmatched junction nucleotides: 6. The CDR3 sequence is 15 residues long. The chain's CDR3 is CASRPGTSGAYEQYF. The CDR3, as DNA: TGTGCCAGCAGACCCGGGACTAGCGGGGCTTACGAGCAGTACTTC.

V and J are TRBV11-1 and TRBJ1-5, with unresolved D. Trimming pared 8 bases from V and 0 bases from J, leaving 17 bases between. CDR3 length: 16 residues. The germline CDR1 and CDR2 sequences are SGHAT and FQDESV (reference sequence). CDR3 residues: CASVPEGSNSNQPQHF. CDR3 bases: TGTGCCAGCGTCCCGGAGGGCAGTAATAGCAATCAGCCCCAGCATTTT.

The chain couples TRBV5-6 to TRBJ2-5; 7 nucleotides match TRBD1. This CDR3 is 14 amino acids long. Trimming cost V 3 bases and J 9 bases; bases outside gene matches: 11. In germline, CDR1 is SGHDT, CDR2 YYEEEE. CDR3 nucleotide sequence: TGTGCCAGCAGCTCCGTAACAGGGGAGACGGCCCAGTACTTC. It specifies CASSSVTGETAQYF.

The rearrangement joins TRBV19 to TRBJ1-1; 10 bases agree with TRBD1. The CDR3 has 14 residues. Looked up from germline, CDR1 is LNHDA and CDR2 is SQIVND (reference sequence). V trimming: 5 bases; J trimming: 11 bases; junction bases outside the gene matches: 11. CDR3 sequence: CASSPQGQGLRAFF. Here the CDR3 DNA reads TGTGCCAGTAGTCCTCAGGGACAGGGGTTGAGGGCTTTCTTT. The full variable domain, in which reference TRBV19 and TRBJ1-1 provide the parts outside the CDR3, is DGGITQSPKYLFRKEGQNVTLSCEQNLNHDAMYWYRQDPGQGLRLIYYSQIVNDFQKGDIAEGYSVSREKKESFPLTVTSAQKNPTAFYLCASSPQGQGLRAFFGQGTRLTVV.